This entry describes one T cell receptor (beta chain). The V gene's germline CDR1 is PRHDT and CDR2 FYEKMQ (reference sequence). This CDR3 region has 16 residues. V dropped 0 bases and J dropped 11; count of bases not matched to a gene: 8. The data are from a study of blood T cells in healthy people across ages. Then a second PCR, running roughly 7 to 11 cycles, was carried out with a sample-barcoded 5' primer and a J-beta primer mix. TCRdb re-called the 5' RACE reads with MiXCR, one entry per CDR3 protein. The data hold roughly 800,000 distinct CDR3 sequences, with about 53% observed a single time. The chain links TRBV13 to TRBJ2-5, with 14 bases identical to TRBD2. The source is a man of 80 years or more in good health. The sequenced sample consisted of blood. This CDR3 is CASSLGGLAGAGEQYF. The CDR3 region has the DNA TGTGCCAGCAGCTTAGGGGGACTAGCGGGAGCAGGGGAGCAGTACTTC.